The 18 T cell receptor beta chains in this list originate from one sample, sequenced in a study of T cell responses to AZD1222 COVID-19 vaccine. Here immunoSEQ multiplex PCR was the method, and the copy in TCRdb shows in-frame clones only, minus some. The sample lists 150,000 to 200,000 clones; approximately 93% were seen once. The sequencing used peripheral blood, collected on day 0 of AZD1222 vaccination. These TCRs come from an adult in good health.

This clone has just one count. The CDR3 sequence is CASTTDNSAKNIQYF. The CDR3 nucleotides are TGTGCCAGCACAACGGACAATTCGGCCAAAAACATTCAGTACTTC. The J gene is TRBJ2-4, the V gene TRBV7-2, with D tentatively TRBD1 (5 bases). This CDR3 spans 15 amino acids. V was cut by 7 bases and J by 1 base, with 14 bases left in between. In germline, CDR1 is SGHTA, CDR2 FQGNSA.

The J gene is TRBJ1-1, the V gene TRBV7-9, with D tentatively TRBD1 (6 bases). The V and J ends lost 2 bases and 6 bases respectively, with 25 bases between them. The CDR3 consists of 18 residues. Per germline, CDR1 SEHNR and CDR2 FQNEAQ (reference sequence). CDR3 coding DNA: TGTGCCAGCAGCTTATCTTGGTCCGACAGGACCCAAGGGGCTGAAGCTTTCTTT. Amino acid sequence: CASSLSWSDRTQGAEAFF.

The gene calls are TRBV5-1 and TRBJ1-3, with D uncertain. The CDR3 loop spans 15 amino acids. Germline loops: CDR1 SGHRS, CDR2 YFSETQ. V was cut by 5 bases and J by 0 bases, with 12 bases left in between. The DNA for the CDR3 is TGCGCCAGCAGTCGAGACACCCGCTCTGGAAACACCATATATTTT. This encodes CASSRDTRSGNTIYF.

The V and J genes are TRBV5-1 and TRBJ2-7, with 7 bases matching TRBD1. Unmatched junction bases numbered 4, after V lost 1 base and J lost 3 bases. The germline gives CDR1 SGHRS, CDR2 YFSETQ. The CDR3 sequence is 14 residues long. The CDR3 DNA follows: TGCGCCAGCAGCTTGAAACAGGGGTACTACGAGCAGTACTTC. Its translation is CASSLKQGYYEQYF.

This clone was seen a few times. CDR3 region: CASSLGASNYGYTF. CDR3 DNA sequence: TGTGCCAGCAGCTTAGGAGCGTCTAACTATGGCTACACCTTC. The chain combines TRBV11-2 with TRBJ1-2, with unresolved D. The V and J ends lost 1 base and 0 bases respectively, with 6 bases between them. Germline values: CDR1 SGHAT, CDR2 FQNNGV. CDR3 length: 14 amino acids. The full variable domain, in which reference TRBV11-2 and TRBJ1-2 provide the parts outside the CDR3, is EAGVAQSPRYKIIEKRQSVAFWCNPISGHATLYWYQQILGQGPKLLIQFQNNGVVDDSQLPKDRFSAERLKGVDSTLKIQPAKLEDSAVYLCASSLGASNYGYTFGSGTRLTVV.

CDR3 region: CASSDIRAGTEAFF. The CDR3 coding sequence is TGTGCCAGCAGTGACATCCGGGCGGGAACTGAAGCTTTCTTT. V is TRBV6-1 and J is TRBJ1-1; D is undetermined. CDR1 is MNHNS, CDR2 SASEGT, per germline. V was shortened by 3 bases and J by 5 bases, with 13 bases between the two germline ends. The CDR3 is made up of 14 amino acids.

The rearrangement joins TRBV29-1 to TRBJ2-1; 7 nucleotides match TRBD2. The CDR3 covers 14 residues. Unmatched junction bases numbered 11, after V lost 3 bases and J lost 9 bases. The germline CDR1 and CDR2 sequences are SQVTM and ANQGSEA. CDR3 in DNA: TGCAGCGTTGAGCGGCGGGAGTGGTACGGTGAGCAGTTCTTC. It codes for CSVERREWYGEQFF.

The V and J genes are TRBV5-5 and TRBJ2-7, with unresolved D. Germline V gene sequence: CDR1 SGHKS, CDR2 YYEKEE (reference sequence). Trimming removed 5 bases from V and 3 bases from J, with 9 bases in between. The CDR3 contains 12 residues. The CDR3 loop reads CASSNQVYEQYF. The CDR3 DNA follows: TGTGCCAGCAGTAATCAAGTCTACGAGCAGTACTTC.

The rearrangement links TRBV21-1 to TRBJ1-1. TRBV21-1 is recorded as a pseudogene. The CDR3 spans 12 residues. Here the CDR3 reads CASSGVEWGAFF. Written as DNA, the CDR3 is TGTGCCAGCAGCGGAGTCGAATGGGGGGCTTTCTTT.

The chain employs TRBV2 and TRBJ2-3; D is uncertain. The CDR3 is 15 amino acids. V was trimmed by 6 bases and J by 6 bases, leaving 19 bases between them. Germline V CDR1 and CDR2: SNHLY, FYNNEI. Here the CDR3 reads CASREPGRSEDTQYF. CDR3 in DNA: TGTGCCAGCAGGGAACCGGGCCGCAGTGAGGATACGCAGTATTTT.

A single count supports this clone. The chain is built from TRBV18 and TRBJ1-1; 12 bases line up with TRBD1. The germline V gene has CDR1 KGHSH and CDR2 LQKENI. The CDR3 has 18 residues. The trim removed 3 bases at V and 3 bases at J, leaving 11 bases unmatched. CDR3 DNA: TGTGCCAGCTCACCCTTTCCCGGGACAGGGGGCTCGGACACTGAAGCTTTCTTT. It specifies CASSPFPGTGGSDTEAFF.

The rearrangement uses TRBV3-1 (or the pseudogene TRBV3-2) and TRBJ2-5, with 8 bases lining up with TRBD1. Germline CDR1 is LGHDT and CDR2 is YNNKEL (reference sequence). Trimming cost V 6 bases and J 5 bases; bases outside gene matches: 2. CDR3 length: 12 amino acids. The CDR3 reads CASRYRGETQYF. The CDR3, as DNA: TGTGCCAGCAGATACAGGGGGGAGACCCAGTACTTC.

The chain employs TRBV20-1 and TRBJ1-2; 7 nucleotides agree with TRBD1. The CDR3 consists of 11 residues. J gave up 7 bases and V 6 bases, and 5 bases lay outside the gene matches. Germline V lookup: CDR1 DFQATT, CDR2 SNEGSKA (reference sequence). DNA of the CDR3: TGCAGTGCCGCACAGGGGATTGGCTACACCTTC. Translating gives CSAAQGIGYTF.

V and J are TRBV19 and TRBJ1-1, with D unresolved. CDR3 size: 16 residues. V dropped 0 bases and J dropped 2 bases, with 13 bases sitting between them. Germline V gene lookup returns CDR1 LNHDA and CDR2 SQIVND (reference sequence). CDR3 DNA: TGTGCCAGTAGTATAGACGTCCAGTTAGATAACACTGAAGCTTTCTTT. Its protein product is CASSIDVQLDNTEAFF.

The V gene is TRBV12-3 or TRBV12-4, the J gene TRBJ1-2; no reliable D call. Trimming pared 3 bases from V and 10 bases from J, leaving 9 bases between. The CDR3 contains 11 residues. CDR3 bases: TGTGCCAGCAGTTTTATAGGGTCCTACACCTTC. The encoded protein is CASSFIGSYTF.

The rearrangement links TRBV18 to TRBJ1-5; D remains ambiguous. V was clipped by 1 base and J by 0 bases, with 4 bases between them. The V gene's germline CDR1 is KGHSH and CDR2 LQKENI. CDR3 length: 14 residues. CDR3 loop: CASSPLDSNQPQHF. CDR3 nucleotide sequence: TGTGCCAGCTCACCACTTGATAGCAATCAGCCCCAGCATTTT.

This chain connects TRBV7-9 to TRBJ2-2; a possible D gene is TRBD1 (6 bases). CDR1 is SEHNR, CDR2 FQNEAQ, per germline (reference sequence). The CDR3 is 15 amino acids. V was shortened by 5 bases and J by 10 bases, with 20 bases between the two germline ends. CDR3 in DNA: TGTGCCAGCAGCCACCCTAGGACAGTACTGGAGGAGCTGTTTTTT. Residues: CASSHPRTVLEELFF.

CDR3 amino acids: CASSLRTVNEKLFF. The CDR3 DNA is TGTGCCAGCAGCTTGCGGACAGTTAATGAAAAACTGTTTTTT. This chain joins TRBV5-5 and TRBJ1-4, with a tentative D call TRBD1 (6 bases). The germline V and J ends were trimmed by 1 base and 4 bases, with 8 bases remaining between them. CDR1 and CDR2 (germline): SGHKS, YYEKEE (reference sequence). This CDR3 is built from 14 residues.